The 9 T cell receptor beta chains reported below all come from one sample, sequenced in a study of OX40 agonist ivuxolimab in advanced cancers. The assay was immunoSEQ multiplex PCR, and TCRdb's table has in-frame clones only and misses some. The table has 70,000 to 80,000 clones, roughly 92% seen once. The input for sequencing was CD4+ or CD8+ T cells sorted from blood, taken in a trial of the OX40 agonist ivuxolimab. The receptors derive from an adult with an advanced solid tumor such as melanoma, head and neck, liver or kidney cancer.

J is TRBJ2-1 and V is TRBV5-1, with D possibly being TRBD2 (5 bases). Germline assignment: CDR1 SGHRS and CDR2 YFSETQ. The germline V and J ends were trimmed by 1 base and 2 bases, with 10 bases remaining between them. The CDR3 has 15 amino acids. The CDR3 region is CASSLTSGTYNEQFF. DNA of the CDR3: TGCGCCAGCAGCTTGACGAGCGGCACCTACAATGAGCAGTTCTTC.

This clone has a single count. The V call is TRBV19, the J call TRBJ1-1; D is uncertain. CDR1 is LNHDA and CDR2 is SQIVND in the germline V gene (reference sequence). This CDR3 has 14 residues. V was shortened by 2 bases and J by 1 base, with 8 bases between the two germline ends. As DNA, the CDR3 is TGTGCCAGTAGTATACAGGATGGGAACACTGAAGCTTTCTTT. Translating gives CASSIQDGNTEAFF.

V gene TRBV27 combines with J gene TRBJ2-2, with 10 nucleotides matching TRBD1. Germline V gene lookup returns CDR1 MNHEY and CDR2 SMNVEV (reference sequence). The CDR3 contains 16 residues. The V and J ends lost 7 bases and 0 bases, in that order; junction bases with no gene match: 5. The DNA for the CDR3 is TGTGCCAGCAAATTCGGGACAGGGGCGAACACCGGGGAGCTGTTTTTT. Protein sequence: CASKFGTGANTGELFF.

This clone has more than one count but fewer than ten. The chain combines TRBV5-1 with TRBJ1-1, with 8 bases that match TRBD1. This CDR3 region has 14 residues. CDR1 and CDR2 (germline): SGHRS, YFSETQ. J lost 4 bases, V lost 3 bases, and 5 bases had no gene match. CDR3 in DNA: TGCGCCAGCAGCTCGACAGGGGAGCGCACTGAAGCTTTCTTT. Encoded protein: CASSSTGERTEAFF.

This clone was detected once. The chain uses TRBV18 and TRBJ2-1; weak D call: TRBD1 (6 bases). V lost 5 bases to trimming and J lost 4 bases, with 18 bases between them. CDR3 size: 16 residues. CDR1 is KGHSH and CDR2 is LQKENI in the germline V gene. The CDR3 coding sequence is TGTGCCAGCTCAAGGGCGCTGGCAGGGGAATACAATGAGCAGTTCTTC. Its translation: CASSRALAGEYNEQFF.

This sequence joins TRBV7-9 and TRBJ2-1, with D perhaps TRBD1 (6 bases). The CDR3 is made up of 15 amino acids. The germline V and J ends were trimmed by 1 base and 0 bases, with 7 bases remaining between them. Germline V gene data show CDR1 as SEHNR and CDR2 as FQNEAQ (reference sequence). The CDR3 reads CASSLETGSYNEQFF. The CDR3 region has the DNA TGTGCCAGCAGCTTAGAGACAGGCTCCTACAATGAGCAGTTCTTC.

V usage is TRBV25-1 and J usage is TRBJ2-7, with 11 bases identical to TRBD2. The CDR3 totals 15 residues. Per germline, CDR1 MGHDK and CDR2 SYGVNS. With 3 bases clipped from V and 1 base from J, the junction kept 2 bases outside the gene matches. The CDR3 bases are TGTGCCAGCAGTGACGGGACTAGCGGATCCTACGAGCAGTACTTC. Amino acids: CASSDGTSGSYEQYF.

This clone has a single count. For the CDR3, the DNA is TGTGCCAGCAGAGTGGGACAGGCAGGGGGTGGCTACACCTTC. Residues: CASRVGQAGGGYTF. V and J are TRBV2 and TRBJ1-2, with TRBD1 matching over 8 bases. The CDR3 is made up of 14 amino acids. V shed 6 bases, J shed 7 bases, and the junction held 10 bases outside the gene matches. Germline V gene sequence: CDR1 SNHLY, CDR2 FYNNEI.

The chain links TRBV4-2 to TRBJ2-6; D unclear. The V gene lost 1 base and the J gene lost 0 bases, with 4 bases spanning the gap. This CDR3 contains 15 residues. Germline V CDR1 and CDR2: LGHNA, YNFKEQ. CDR3 nucleotide sequence: TGTGCCAGCAGCCAAGGGCACTCTGGGGCCAACGTCCTGACTTTC. Its translation: CASSQGHSGANVLTF.